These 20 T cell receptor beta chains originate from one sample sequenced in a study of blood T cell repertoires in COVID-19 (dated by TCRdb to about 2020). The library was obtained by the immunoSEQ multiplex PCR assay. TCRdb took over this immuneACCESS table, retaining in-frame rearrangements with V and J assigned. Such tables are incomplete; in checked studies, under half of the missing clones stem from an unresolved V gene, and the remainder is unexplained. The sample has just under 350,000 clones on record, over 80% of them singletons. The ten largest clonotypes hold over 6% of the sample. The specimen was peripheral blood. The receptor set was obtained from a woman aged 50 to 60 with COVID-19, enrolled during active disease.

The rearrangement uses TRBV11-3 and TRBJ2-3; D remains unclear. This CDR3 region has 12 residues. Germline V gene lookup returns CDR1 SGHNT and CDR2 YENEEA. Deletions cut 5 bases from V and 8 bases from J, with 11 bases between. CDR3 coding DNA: TGTGCCAGCAGCCTGAGCGAGAGTACGCAGTATTTT. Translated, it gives CASSLSESTQYF.

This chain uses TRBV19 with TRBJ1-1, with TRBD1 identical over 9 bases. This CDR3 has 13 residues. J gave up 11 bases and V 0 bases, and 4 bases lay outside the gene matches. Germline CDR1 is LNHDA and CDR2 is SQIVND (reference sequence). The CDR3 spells CASSIDGTGQAFF. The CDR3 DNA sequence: TGTGCCAGTAGTATAGACGGGACAGGGCAGGCTTTCTTT.

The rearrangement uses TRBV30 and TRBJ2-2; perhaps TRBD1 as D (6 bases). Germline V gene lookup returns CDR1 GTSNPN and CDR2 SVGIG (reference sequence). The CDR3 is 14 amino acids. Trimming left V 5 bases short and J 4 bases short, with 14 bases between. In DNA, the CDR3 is TGTGCCTGGGGACAGTTGATCCTCACCGGGGAGCTGTTTTTT. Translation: CAWGQLILTGELFF.

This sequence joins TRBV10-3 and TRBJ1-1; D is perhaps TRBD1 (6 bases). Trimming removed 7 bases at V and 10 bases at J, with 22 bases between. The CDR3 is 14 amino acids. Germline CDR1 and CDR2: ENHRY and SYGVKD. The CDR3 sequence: CAITPEAGAWGAFF. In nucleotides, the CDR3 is TGTGCCATCACCCCAGAGGCGGGGGCCTGGGGAGCTTTCTTT.

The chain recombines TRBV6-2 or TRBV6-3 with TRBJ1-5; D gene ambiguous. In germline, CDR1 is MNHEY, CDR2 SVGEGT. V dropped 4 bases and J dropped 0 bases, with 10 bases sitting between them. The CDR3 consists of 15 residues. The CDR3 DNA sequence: TGTGCCAGCAGTTTAGTCCAAAATAGCAATCAGCCCCAGCATTTT. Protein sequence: CASSLVQNSNQPQHF.

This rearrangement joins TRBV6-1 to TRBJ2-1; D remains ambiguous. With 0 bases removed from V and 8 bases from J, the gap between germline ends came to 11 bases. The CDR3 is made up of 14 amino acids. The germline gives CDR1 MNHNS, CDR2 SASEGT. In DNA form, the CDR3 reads TGTGCCAGCAGTGAAGCCCTCCGCAGTCATGAGCAGTTCTTC. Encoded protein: CASSEALRSHEQFF.

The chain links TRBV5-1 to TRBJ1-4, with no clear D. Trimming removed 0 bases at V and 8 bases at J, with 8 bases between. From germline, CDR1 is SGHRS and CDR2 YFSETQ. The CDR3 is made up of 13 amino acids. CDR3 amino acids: CASSLGPHEKLFF. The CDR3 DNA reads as TGCGCCAGCAGCTTGGGGCCACACGAAAAACTGTTTTTT.

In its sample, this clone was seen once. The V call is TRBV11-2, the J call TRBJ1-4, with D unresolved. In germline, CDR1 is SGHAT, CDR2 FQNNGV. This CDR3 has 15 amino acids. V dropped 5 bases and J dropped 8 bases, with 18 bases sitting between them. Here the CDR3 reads CASSQMREAAEKLFF. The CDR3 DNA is TGTGCCAGCAGCCAAATGAGGGAGGCGGCCGAAAAACTGTTTTTT.

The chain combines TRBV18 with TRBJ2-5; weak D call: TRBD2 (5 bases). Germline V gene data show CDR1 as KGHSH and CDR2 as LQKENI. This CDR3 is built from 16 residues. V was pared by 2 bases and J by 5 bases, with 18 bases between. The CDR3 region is CASSPGFAGWLETQYF. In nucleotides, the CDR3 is TGTGCCAGCTCACCAGGTTTTGCGGGTTGGTTGGAGACCCAGTACTTC.

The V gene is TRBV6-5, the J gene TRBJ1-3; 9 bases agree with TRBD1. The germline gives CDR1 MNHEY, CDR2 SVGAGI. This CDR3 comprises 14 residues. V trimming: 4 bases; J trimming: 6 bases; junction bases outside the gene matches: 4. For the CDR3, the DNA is TGTGCCAGCAGTTGGGACAGGGTATCAAACACCATATATTTT. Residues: CASSWDRVSNTIYF.

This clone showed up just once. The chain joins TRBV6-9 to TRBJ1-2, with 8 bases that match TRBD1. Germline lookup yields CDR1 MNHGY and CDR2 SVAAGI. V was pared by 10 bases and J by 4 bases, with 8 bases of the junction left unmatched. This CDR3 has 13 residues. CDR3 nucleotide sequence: TGTGCCACCACGACAGGGGTTCGCTATGGCTACACCTTC. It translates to CATTTGVRYGYTF.

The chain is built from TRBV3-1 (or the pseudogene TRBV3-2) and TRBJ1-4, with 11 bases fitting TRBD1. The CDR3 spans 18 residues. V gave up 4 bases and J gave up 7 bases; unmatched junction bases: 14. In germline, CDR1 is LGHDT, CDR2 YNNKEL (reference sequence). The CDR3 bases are TGTGCCAGCAGCCCGTTGCCGGGACAGGGGGTCGGGGGTGAAAAACTGTTTTTT. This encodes CASSPLPGQGVGGEKLFF.

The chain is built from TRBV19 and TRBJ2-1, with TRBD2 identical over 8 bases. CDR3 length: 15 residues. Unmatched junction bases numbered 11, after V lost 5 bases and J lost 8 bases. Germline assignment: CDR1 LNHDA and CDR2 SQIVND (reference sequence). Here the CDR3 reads CASSDLSGRRDEQFF. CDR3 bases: TGTGCCAGTAGTGATCTGAGCGGGAGAAGGGATGAGCAGTTCTTC.

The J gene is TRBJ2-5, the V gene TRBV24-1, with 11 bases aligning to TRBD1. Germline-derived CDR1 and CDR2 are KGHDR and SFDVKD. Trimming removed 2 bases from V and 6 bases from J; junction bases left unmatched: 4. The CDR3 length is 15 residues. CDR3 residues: CATSDWTGGRKTQYF. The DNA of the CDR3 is TGTGCCACCAGTGATTGGACAGGGGGCAGAAAGACCCAGTACTTC.

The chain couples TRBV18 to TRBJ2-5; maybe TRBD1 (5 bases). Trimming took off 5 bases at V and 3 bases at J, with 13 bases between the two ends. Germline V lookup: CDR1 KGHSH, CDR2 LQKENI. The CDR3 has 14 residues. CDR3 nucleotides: TGTGCCAGCTCATCGCAGGGATTCAAAGAGACCCAGTACTTC. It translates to CASSSQGFKETQYF.

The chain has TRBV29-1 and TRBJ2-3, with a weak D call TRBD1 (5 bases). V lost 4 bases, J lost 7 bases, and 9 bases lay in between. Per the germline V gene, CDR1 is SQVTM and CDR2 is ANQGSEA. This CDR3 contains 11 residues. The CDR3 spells CSVGRDNTQYF. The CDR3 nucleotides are TGCAGCGTTGGCAGGGATAATACGCAGTATTTT.

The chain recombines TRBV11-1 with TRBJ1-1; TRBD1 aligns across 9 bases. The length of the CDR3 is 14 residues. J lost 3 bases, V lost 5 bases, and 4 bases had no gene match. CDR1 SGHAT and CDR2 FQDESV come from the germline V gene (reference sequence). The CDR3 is CASSEGQGDTEAFF. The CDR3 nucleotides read TGTGCCAGCAGCGAGGGACAGGGTGACACTGAAGCTTTCTTT.

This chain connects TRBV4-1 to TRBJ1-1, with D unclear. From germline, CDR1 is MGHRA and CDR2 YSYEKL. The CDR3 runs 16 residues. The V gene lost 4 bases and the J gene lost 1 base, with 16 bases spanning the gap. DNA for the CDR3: TGCGCCAGCAGCCTACTTATCTCGTATACGAACACTGAAGCTTTCTTT. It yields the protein CASSLLISYTNTEAFF.

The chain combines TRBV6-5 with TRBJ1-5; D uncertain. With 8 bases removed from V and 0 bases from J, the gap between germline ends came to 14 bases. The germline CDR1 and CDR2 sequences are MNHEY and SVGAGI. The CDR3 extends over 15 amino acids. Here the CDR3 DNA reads TGTGCCAGCGGACTACAAACAGCTAGCAATCAGCCCCAGCATTTT. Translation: CASGLQTASNQPQHF.

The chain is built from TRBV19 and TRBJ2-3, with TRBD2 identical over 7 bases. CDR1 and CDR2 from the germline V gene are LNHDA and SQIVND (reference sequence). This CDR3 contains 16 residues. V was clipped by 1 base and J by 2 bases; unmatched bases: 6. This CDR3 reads CASSIAGGDPTDTQYF. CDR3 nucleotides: TGTGCCAGTAGTATAGCGGGGGGAGATCCCACAGATACGCAGTATTTT.